The 15 T cell receptor beta chains listed next were all sequenced from one sample in a study of TIL therapy for anti-PD-1-resistant metastatic lung cancer. The immunoSEQ assay was v3. TCRdb's copy holds only in-frame clones and misses some; the assay was immunoSEQ multiplex PCR. The table shows about 50,000 clones, with approximately 79% occurring only once. The time point is: pre-treatment sample, taken before nivolumab and TIL therapy. Source: blood, taken at baseline. These receptors came from a woman aged 30 to 85 with non-small cell lung cancer.

This clone showed up just a few times. This chain connects TRBV11-2 to TRBJ2-7; no reliable D call. CDR1 and CDR2 from the germline V gene are SGHAT and FQNNGV. This CDR3 is 13 amino acids long. V shed 7 bases and J shed 4 bases, with 14 bases lying between them. The CDR3 nucleotides read TGTGCCAGCAAAGGAGCGACACTATACGAGCAGTACTTC. It translates to CASKGATLYEQYF.

The chain is built from TRBV6-5 and TRBJ2-7; a weak D match, TRBD1 (5 bases). Germline lookup yields CDR1 MNHEY and CDR2 SVGAGI. With 6 bases removed from V and 6 bases from J, the gap between germline ends came to 18 bases. CDR3 length: 14 amino acids. The CDR3 sequence is CASSYQRTLGEQYF. CDR3 coding DNA: TGTGCCAGCAGCTACCAACGGACACTGGGCGAGCAGTACTTC.

The chain recombines TRBV11-3 with TRBJ2-3; no definite D call. Germline loops: CDR1 SGHNT, CDR2 YENEEA. V lost 3 bases, J lost 2 bases, and 12 bases lay in between. There are 15 residues in the CDR3. In nucleotides, the CDR3 is TGTGCCAGCAGCTTGGAAGGTTCTATCACAGATACGCAGTATTTT. Translation: CASSLEGSITDTQYF.

The J gene is TRBJ1-1, the V gene TRBV19; D perhaps matches TRBD1 (6 bases). V dropped 1 base and J dropped 6 bases, with 9 bases sitting between them. The length of the CDR3 is 13 residues. Per the germline V gene, CDR1 is LNHDA and CDR2 is SQIVND (reference sequence). CDR3 DNA sequence: TGTGCCAGTAGTATAGTAAGGGGGGCTGAAGCTTTCTTT. It translates to CASSIVRGAEAFF.

This clone was recorded a few times. The chain couples TRBV14 to TRBJ1-2, with D possibly TRBD1 on 5 matching bases. The CDR3 contains 14 residues. Germline loops: CDR1 SGHDN, CDR2 FVKESK. Trimming stripped 1 base from V and 8 bases from J, with 14 bases between. The CDR3 nucleotides read TGTGCCAGCAGCCAAGGGCAGACAGTCTACGGCTACACCTTC. Translated: CASSQGQTVYGYTF.

V is TRBV7-6 and J is TRBJ2-3; D is undetermined. Germline V gives CDR1 SGHVS, CDR2 FNYEAQ. The CDR3 is 11 residues long. V was cut by 7 bases and J by 9 bases, with 11 bases left in between. The CDR3 DNA reads as TGTGCCAGCAACGCGGACGGAACGCAGTATTTT. Encoded protein: CASNADGTQYF.

This chain links TRBV2 with TRBJ2-2; 9 nucleotides line up with TRBD1. J was trimmed by 1 base and V by 8 bases; bases with no gene match: 2. The CDR3 spans 14 residues. In germline, CDR1 is SNHLY, CDR2 FYNNEI. The chain's CDR3 is CASGTGLNTGELFF. CDR3 nucleotide sequence: TGTGCCAGCGGGACAGGGCTGAACACCGGGGAGCTGTTTTTT.

The rearrangement uses TRBV4-1 and TRBJ2-7, with TRBD1 as a possible D gene (6 bases). Trimming removed 2 bases at V and 12 bases at J, with 14 bases between. The CDR3 extends over 12 amino acids. CDR1 is MGHRA, CDR2 YSYEKL, per germline. This CDR3 is CASSQTGSLPYF. CDR3 DNA: TGCGCCAGCAGCCAAACAGGGAGCCTCCCGTACTTC.

This clone was counted a single time. The J gene is TRBJ2-5, the V gene TRBV2; 8 bases map to TRBD2. V lost 6 bases and J lost 9; bases outside the gene matches: 9. The CDR3 runs to 13 residues. Germline V gene lookup returns CDR1 SNHLY and CDR2 FYNNEI. The CDR3 coding sequence is TGTGCCAGCAGCCCAGGGACTAGTGGGTCCCAGTACTTC. This translates into CASSPGTSGSQYF.

This clone appeared once. J is TRBJ2-5 and V is TRBV5-1, with TRBD1 identical over 8 bases. Per the germline V gene, CDR1 is SGHRS and CDR2 is YFSETQ. V was clipped by 4 bases and J by 0 bases; unmatched bases: 5. This CDR3 has 15 amino acids. Here the CDR3 reads CASSRDRPDQETQYF. As DNA, the CDR3 is TGCGCCAGCAGCCGGGACAGGCCCGACCAAGAGACCCAGTACTTC.

V and J are TRBV19 and TRBJ1-2; D not certain. The germline V gene has CDR1 LNHDA and CDR2 SQIVND (reference sequence). The CDR3 runs 16 residues. V shed 4 bases and J shed 0 bases, with 15 bases lying between them. The CDR3: CASSTGVDRANYGYTF. In DNA, the CDR3 is TGTGCCAGTAGTACCGGAGTGGACCGGGCTAACTATGGCTACACCTTC.

There are a few counts of this clone. CDR3 protein: CASSLYGRELFF. CDR3 bases: TGTGCCAGCAGCTTGTACGGTAGGGAGCTGTTTTTT. The genes are TRBV5-4 and TRBJ2-2; D gene ambiguous. The CDR3 is made up of 12 amino acids. Germline V gene lookup returns CDR1 SGHNT and CDR2 YYREEE (reference sequence). Trimming left V 1 base short and J 9 bases short, with 7 bases between.

This clone has more than one count but fewer than ten. The rearrangement links TRBV18 to TRBJ1-5, with D tentatively TRBD1 (5 bases). V gave up 3 bases and J gave up 4 bases, with 16 bases separating them. The CDR3 loop spans 16 amino acids. Germline V lookup: CDR1 KGHSH, CDR2 LQKENI. DNA of the CDR3: TGTGCCAGCTCACCCCCAGCAGGGAAGGGTAATCAGCCCCAGCATTTT. Its protein product is CASSPPAGKGNQPQHF.

The genes are TRBV19 and TRBJ1-5; D is unclear. Germline CDR1 reads LNHDA; CDR2 reads SQIVND (reference sequence). V was clipped by 2 bases and J by 7 bases, with 21 bases between them. There are 17 residues in the CDR3. CDR3 coding DNA: TGTGCCAGTAGTATATCTAGGTGGCAGATGTTCGGGCAGCCCCAGCATTTT. As protein: CASSISRWQMFGQPQHF. Combining the CDR3 with reference TRBV19 and TRBJ1-5 gives the whole variable domain DGGITQSPKYLFRKEGQNVTLSCEQNLNHDAMYWYRQDPGQGLRLIYYSQIVNDFQKGDIAEGYSVSREKKESFPLTVTSAQKNPTAFYLCASSISRWQMFGQPQHFGDGTRLSIL.

The V and J genes are TRBV11-3 and TRBJ2-1, with 14 bases matching TRBD2. The CDR3 has 14 amino acids. With V trimmed by 6 bases and J by 9 bases, 4 bases remained unmatched. Germline loops: CDR1 SGHNT, CDR2 YENEEA. This CDR3 reads CASSPGLAGAEQFF. The CDR3 DNA reads as TGTGCCAGCAGTCCGGGACTAGCGGGAGCTGAGCAGTTCTTC.